The present T cell receptor beta chain was sequenced within a study of blood T cell repertoires in COVID-19. Study context: The study drew acute and convalescent COVID-19 samples from the United States, Italy and Spain.

The CDR3 totals 11 residues. The germline gives CDR1 MNHEY, CDR2 SMNVEV (reference sequence). Deletions cut 4 bases from V and 10 bases from J, with 10 bases between. The assay was immunoSEQ multiplex PCR, and TCRdb's table has in-frame clones only and misses some. There are around 130,000 clones in the sample; about 80% occur only once, and 16% lies in the top ten. The V gene is TRBV27, the J gene TRBJ2-5; D gene unclear. The sequence was obtained from a woman in her 50s with acute or convalescent COVID-19. The sequenced sample consisted of peripheral blood. In nucleotides, the CDR3 is TGTGCCAGCAGTTCCCTCCGGGTCCAGTACTTC. Translating gives CASSSLRVQYF.